This T cell receptor (beta chain) was captured by sequencing in a study of technical replicates of blood from a few donors (dated 2017 in TCRdb). Concerning this clone itself: The specificity of this receptor is unknown. No quality values exist for individual bases; no much larger clone is one base distant.

Library prep was done by the immunoSEQ multiplex PCR assay. TCRdb's version of the immuneACCESS table is confined to in-frame rearrangements and falls short of the full clone set. An unresolved V gene accounts for under half of the shortfall where checked; the remainder is of unknown origin. For this sample there are about 83,000 clones; roughly 94% appear just once. Approximately 0.25% of the sample is taken by the ten largest. CDR1 and CDR2 (MNHNY, SVGAGI) derive from the germline V gene (reference sequence). V sheds 4 bases and J sheds 0 bases, leaving 6 bases between their ends. Its CDR3 holds 13 amino acids, cysteine through phenylalanine. This entry keeps only the CDR3 DNA: 39 bases, framed from base 1.

The sample was T cells isolated from PBMCs. The sequence is built from TRBV6-6 and TRBJ1-2, with an unclear D gene assignment. The receptor was isolated from a human donor in good health. The encoded CDR3 is CASSSGTNYGYTF. The DNA sequence is given as TGTGCCAGCAGTTCCGGGACTAACTATGGCTACACCTTC.